This T cell receptor (beta chain) appears in the sequencing data of a study of metastatic and nonmetastatic thyroid tumors. There are many counts of this clone. Thyroid surgery was performed in patients who had received no treatment beforehand. This CDR3 has 13 amino acids. With 4 bases removed from V and 3 bases from J, the gap between germline ends came to 8 bases. Germline loops: CDR1 SGHTA, CDR2 FQGTGA. MiXCR was used by TCRdb to re-call the PCR reads. The table has around 26,000 clones, around 20% seen once. The chain uses TRBV7-3 and TRBJ2-3, with D hard to call. Sequenced: adjacent normal tissue. The clonotype was recovered from a female donor with papillary thyroid cancer or a benign thyroid nodule (not recorded which). Some clones in this sample may be carry-over from other donors' samples. CDR3 in DNA: TGTGCCAGCAGCTCCCTTCTTACAGATACGCAGTATTTT. Translating gives CASSSLLTDTQYF.